These 20 T cell receptor beta chains were sequenced from one sample in a study of vaccination and CD4 T cells after COVID-19. No antigen has been assigned to these receptors. The treatment denotes: roughly 10-day PBMC culture with coronavirus spike peptide pools or control peptides (ViraFEST assay). At the Johns Hopkins FTIC core, DNA taken from cultured CD4+ T cells was sequenced by way of the Oncomine TCR Beta short-read assay. Each CDR3 protein gets one entry after TCRdb re-called the PCR reads with MiXCR. Here the sample spans 11,000 or so distinct CDR3 sequences, about 45% being singletons. The sample was CD4+ T cells from blood, cultured in vitro. The receptors were gathered from a human donor who had recovered from COVID-19.

A few counts support this clonotype. The chain recombines TRBV2 with TRBJ2-3; D not resolved. This CDR3 region has 14 residues. The germline V gene has CDR1 SNHLY and CDR2 FYNNEI. The V end lost 1 base, the J end lost 6 bases, and 11 bases lay between the germline ends. This CDR3 reads CASSEEVHSDTQYF. Here the CDR3 DNA reads TGTGCCAGCAGTGAAGAGGTCCACTCCGATACGCAGTATTTT.

The V and J genes are TRBV24-1 and TRBJ2-1; 9 nucleotides agree with TRBD1. Trimming took 4 bases from V and 6 from J; bases not matched to a gene: 9. The germline CDR1 and CDR2 sequences are KGHDR and SFDVKD. The CDR3 totals 16 residues. The CDR3 is CATSDRGQGLGNEQFF. As DNA, the CDR3 is TGTGCCACCAGTGACCGGGGACAGGGCCTCGGCAATGAGCAGTTCTTC.

The chain has TRBV20-1 and TRBJ2-5, with TRBD2 matching 9 bases. In germline, CDR1 is DFQATT, CDR2 SNEGSKA (reference sequence). J lost 5 bases, V lost 8 bases, and 15 bases had no gene match. CDR3 size: 15 residues. CDR3 in DNA: TGCAGTATTACCCGGTCTAGCGGGGCGGGGGAGACCCAGTACTTC. Translation gives CSITRSSGAGETQYF.

This clonotype was picked up a small number of times. CDR3 region: CASSLPLHTGELFF. As DNA, the CDR3 is TGTGCCAGCAGCTTACCGCTCCACACCGGGGAGCTGTTTTTT. The chain links TRBV7-9 to TRBJ2-2; D is unresolved. V was trimmed by 2 bases and J by 3 bases, leaving 7 bases between them. The CDR3 is 14 residues long. CDR1 and CDR2 (germline): SEHNR, FQNEAQ (reference sequence). Using reference TRBV7-9 and TRBJ2-2 for the parts outside the CDR3, the full variable domain is DTGVSQNPRHKITKRGQNVTFRCDPISEHNRLYWYRQTLGQGPEFLTYFQNEAQLEKSRLLSDRFSAERPKGSFSTLEIQRTEQGDSAMYLCASSLPLHTGELFFGEGSRLTVL.

V usage is TRBV23-1 and J usage is TRBJ1-2; 8 bases fit TRBD1. TRBV23-1 is labeled an ORF, and its function is uncertain. The CDR3 has 17 amino acids. V was clipped by 4 bases and J by 0 bases; unmatched bases: 10. The CDR3 loop reads CASSLAGTGHANYGYTF. Here the CDR3 DNA reads TGCGCCAGCAGTCTGGCCGGGACAGGACACGCTAACTATGGCTACACCTTC.

The CDR3 DNA reads as TGCAGTGCTAGAGATCCCTCGGGACAGGGTCTTAATCAGCCCCAGCATTTT. It encodes CSARDPSGQGLNQPQHF. The chain uses TRBV20-1 and TRBJ1-5; 9 positions agree with TRBD1. Germline V lookup: CDR1 DFQATT, CDR2 SNEGSKA (reference sequence). V shed 0 bases, J shed 4 bases, and the junction held 10 bases outside the gene matches. The CDR3 has 17 residues.

The rearrangement joins TRBV27 to TRBJ2-5, with 10 positions matching TRBD1. Germline CDR1 and CDR2: MNHEY and SMNVEV (reference sequence). The CDR3 totals 16 residues. With 3 bases clipped from V and 3 bases from J, the junction kept 7 bases outside the gene matches. The CDR3 loop reads CASSFSPGTGEETQYF. In DNA, the CDR3 is TGTGCCAGCAGTTTTTCCCCTGGGACAGGGGAAGAGACCCAGTACTTC.

This rearrangement joins TRBV11-2 to TRBJ2-5, with D possibly matching TRBD2 (6 bases). This CDR3 spans 14 amino acids. V was cut by 8 bases and J by 5 bases, with 18 bases left in between. The germline V gene encodes CDR1 SGHAT and CDR2 FQNNGV. CDR3 sequence reads: CASGLATGVETQYF. The CDR3 DNA follows: TGTGCCAGCGGGCTAGCGACGGGTGTGGAGACCCAGTACTTC. The complete variable domain, with remaining parts taken from reference TRBV11-2 and TRBJ2-5, reads EAGVAQSPRYKIIEKRQSVAFWCNPISGHATLYWYQQILGQGPKLLIQFQNNGVVDDSQLPKDRFSAERLKGVDSTLKIQPAKLEDSAVYLCASGLATGVETQYFGPGTRLLVL.

This clonotype has a single count. This chain uses TRBV9 with TRBJ2-3, with D unresolved. The V gene's germline CDR1 is SGDLS and CDR2 YYNGEE. The V gene lost 3 bases and the J gene lost 1 base, with 18 bases spanning the gap. This CDR3 contains 17 residues. CDR3 bases: TGTGCCAGCAGCGAGTGGATAGAATCAGACCGCACAGATACGCAGTATTTT. Translation gives CASSEWIESDRTDTQYF.

This clonotype was picked up a small number of times. J is TRBJ2-1 and V is TRBV20-1; 9 nucleotides align to TRBD1. With 6 bases clipped from V and 0 bases from J, the junction kept 9 bases outside the gene matches. The CDR3 consists of 16 residues. Germline CDR1 and CDR2: DFQATT and SNEGSKA (reference sequence). The CDR3: CSALIRTGASYNEQFF. The DNA for the CDR3 is TGCAGTGCCCTCATTAGGACAGGGGCCTCCTACAATGAGCAGTTCTTC.

This clonotype showed up just a few times. One junction end does not reproduce the germline sequence, and a read error may be involved. The V call is TRBV7-2, the J call TRBJ2-4; D not certain. This CDR3 is built from 13 residues. Germline V gives CDR1 SGHTA, CDR2 FQGNSA. The CDR3 region is CASSSDMTYPNFF. The CDR3 nucleotides read TGTGCCAGCAGCTCCGACATGACGTATCCCAATTTCTTC.

The sample holds a few counts of this clonotype. This chain uses TRBV30 with TRBJ2-5, with TRBD2 as a possible D gene (5 bases). Germline CDR1 and CDR2: GTSNPN and SVGIG (reference sequence). This CDR3 is built from 12 residues. V was cut by 4 bases and J by 7 bases, with 13 bases left in between. This CDR3 reads CAWTRAAGTQYF. CDR3 DNA: TGTGCCTGGACGAGGGCAGCAGGGACCCAGTACTTC.

This clonotype counts as medium-sized. The CDR3 nucleotides read TGTGCCAGCAGTATTCGCCCTAGCGGGGGGGTAACGAACACCGGGGAGCTGTTTTTT. As protein: CASSIRPSGGVTNTGELFF. The chain couples TRBV6-1 to TRBJ2-2; TRBD2 matches at 12 bases. V gave up 5 bases and J gave up 0 bases; unmatched junction bases: 10. CDR3 length: 19 amino acids. CDR1 MNHNS and CDR2 SASEGT come from the germline V gene.

This clonotype was observed a handful of times. The rearrangement uses TRBV19 and TRBJ1-3; perhaps TRBD1 as D (5 bases). Trimming left V 3 bases short and J 4 bases short, with 10 bases between. This CDR3 contains 14 residues. Germline CDR1 LNHDA, CDR2 SQIVND (reference sequence). The CDR3 spells CASSIQGLGNTIYF. The DNA for the CDR3 is TGTGCCAGTAGTATTCAGGGATTGGGAAACACCATATATTTT.

The J gene is TRBJ2-7, the V gene TRBV2, with D perhaps matching TRBD2 (5 bases). The germline CDR1 and CDR2 sequences are SNHLY and FYNNEI. V lost 0 bases to trimming and J lost 0 bases, with 15 bases between them. The CDR3 consists of 17 residues. Here the CDR3 DNA reads TGTGCCAGCAGTGAAGCGGTGGTCCGACGGGGCTCCTACGAGCAGTACTTC. Protein: CASSEAVVRRGSYEQYF.

DNA for the CDR3: TGCAGTGCTTCCGGAGGGACAGGGGGCCGGGAGCAGTACTTC. Residues: CSASGGTGGREQYF. The rearrangement joins TRBV20-1 to TRBJ2-7; 12 bases are a match to TRBD1. There are 14 residues in the CDR3. The ends lost 5 bases at V and 7 bases at J; junction bases unmatched: 9. Looked up from germline, CDR1 is DFQATT and CDR2 is SNEGSKA (reference sequence).

The J gene is TRBJ2-5, the V gene TRBV11-1; a weak D match, TRBD1 (6 bases). V was shortened by 5 bases and J by 2 bases, with 9 bases between the two germline ends. This CDR3 has 13 residues. Per the germline V gene, CDR1 is SGHAT and CDR2 is FQDESV (reference sequence). The CDR3 protein is CASSHGTQETQYF. Here the CDR3 DNA reads TGTGCCAGCAGCCACGGGACACAAGAGACCCAGTACTTC.

This clonotype has a handful of counts. The chain joins TRBV12-5 to TRBJ2-5, with D unclear. This CDR3 has 12 residues. Trimming shortened V by 0 bases and J by 5 bases, and 4 bases separated the two germline ends. Germline CDR1 is LGHNT and CDR2 is FRNRAP. This CDR3 reads CASGLVSETQYF. CDR3 sequence (DNA): TGTGCTAGTGGTTTGGTAAGCGAGACCCAGTACTTC.

V usage is TRBV10-3 and J usage is TRBJ2-3; 13 bases map to TRBD2. Germline lookup yields CDR1 ENHRY and CDR2 SYGVKD. Germline trimming cut 10 bases from V and 2 bases from J; bases unmatched to any gene: 6. The CDR3 is 15 amino acids. For the CDR3, the DNA is TGTGCCACAGAAACTAGCGGGGGGGCCACAGATACGCAGTATTTT. Amino acids: CATETSGGATDTQYF.

This chain links TRBV6-1 with TRBJ1-1, with unresolved D. CDR1 is MNHNS, CDR2 SASEGT, per germline. V dropped 5 bases and J dropped 7 bases, with 20 bases sitting between them. CDR3 length: 15 amino acids. CDR3 bases: TGTGCCAGCAGTCCCAGGACCAATGTACACATTGAAGCTTTCTTT. As protein: CASSPRTNVHIEAFF.